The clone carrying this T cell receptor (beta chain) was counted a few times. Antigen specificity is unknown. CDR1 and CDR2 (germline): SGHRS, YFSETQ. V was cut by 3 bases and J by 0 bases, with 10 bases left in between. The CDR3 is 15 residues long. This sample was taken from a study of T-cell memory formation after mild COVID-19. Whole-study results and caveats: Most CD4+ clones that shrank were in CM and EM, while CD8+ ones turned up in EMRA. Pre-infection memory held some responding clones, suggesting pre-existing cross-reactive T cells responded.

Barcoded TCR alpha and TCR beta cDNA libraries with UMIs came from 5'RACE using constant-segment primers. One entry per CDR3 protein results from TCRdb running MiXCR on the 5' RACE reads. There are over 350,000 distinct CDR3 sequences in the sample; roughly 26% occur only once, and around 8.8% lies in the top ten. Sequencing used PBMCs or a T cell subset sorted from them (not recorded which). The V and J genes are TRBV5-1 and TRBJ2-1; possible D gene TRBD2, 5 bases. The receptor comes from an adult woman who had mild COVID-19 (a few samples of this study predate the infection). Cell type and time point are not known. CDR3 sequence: CASSSDGDSYNEQFF. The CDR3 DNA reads TGCGCCAGCAGCTCGGACGGGGACTCCTACAATGAGCAGTTCTTC.